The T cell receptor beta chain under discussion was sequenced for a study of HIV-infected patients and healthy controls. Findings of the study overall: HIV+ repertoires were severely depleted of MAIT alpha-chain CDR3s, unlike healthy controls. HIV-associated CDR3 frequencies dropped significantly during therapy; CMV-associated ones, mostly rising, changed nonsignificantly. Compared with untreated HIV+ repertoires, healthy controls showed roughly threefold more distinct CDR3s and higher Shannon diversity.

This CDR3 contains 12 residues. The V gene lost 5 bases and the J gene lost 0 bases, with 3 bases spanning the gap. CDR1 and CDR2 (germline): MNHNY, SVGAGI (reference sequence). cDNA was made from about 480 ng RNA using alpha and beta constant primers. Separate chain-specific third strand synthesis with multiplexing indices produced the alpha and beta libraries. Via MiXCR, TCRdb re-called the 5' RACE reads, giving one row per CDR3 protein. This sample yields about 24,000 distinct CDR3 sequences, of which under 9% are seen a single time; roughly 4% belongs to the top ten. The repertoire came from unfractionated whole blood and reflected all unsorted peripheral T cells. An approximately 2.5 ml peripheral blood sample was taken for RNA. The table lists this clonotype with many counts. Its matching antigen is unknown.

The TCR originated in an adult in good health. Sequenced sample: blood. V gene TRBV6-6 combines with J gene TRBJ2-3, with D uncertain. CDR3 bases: TGTGCCAGCAGTAAAAGCACAGATACGCAGTATTTT. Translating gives CASSKSTDTQYF.